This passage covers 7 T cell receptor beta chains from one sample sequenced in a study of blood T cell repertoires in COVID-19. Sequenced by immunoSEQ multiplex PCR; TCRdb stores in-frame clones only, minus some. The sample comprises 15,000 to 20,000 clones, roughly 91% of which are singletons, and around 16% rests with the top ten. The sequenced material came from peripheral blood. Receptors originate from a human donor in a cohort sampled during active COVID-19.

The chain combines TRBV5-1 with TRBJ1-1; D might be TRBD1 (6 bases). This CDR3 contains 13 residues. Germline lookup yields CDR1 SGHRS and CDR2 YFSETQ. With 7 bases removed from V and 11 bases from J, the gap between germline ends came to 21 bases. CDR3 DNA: TGCGCCAGCTACCCGGGAGGGGGGCATGTCGCTTTCTTT. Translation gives CASYPGGGHVAFF.

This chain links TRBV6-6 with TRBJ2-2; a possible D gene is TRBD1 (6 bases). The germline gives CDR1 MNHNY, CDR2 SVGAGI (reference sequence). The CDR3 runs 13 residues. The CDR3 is CASDRYHTGELFF. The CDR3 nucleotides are TGTGCTTCGGACAGATATCACACCGGGGAGCTGTTTTTT.

Written as DNA, the CDR3 is TGTGCCAGCAGTACCCTAGCGGGAGGTCTTACAGATACGCAGTATTTT. It translates to CASSTLAGGLTDTQYF. The V call is TRBV28, the J call TRBJ2-3, with 11 bases matching TRBD2. V lost 5 bases and J lost 3; bases outside the gene matches: 7. CDR1 MDHEN and CDR2 SYDVKM come from the germline V gene. This CDR3 is built from 16 residues. Together with reference TRBV28 and TRBJ2-3, the CDR3 gives the full variable domain: DVKVTQSSRYLVKRTGEKVFLECVQDMDHENMFWYRQDPGLGLRLIYFSYDVKMKEKGDIPEGYSVSREKKERFSLILESASTNQTSMYLCASSTLAGGLTDTQYFGPGTRLTVL.

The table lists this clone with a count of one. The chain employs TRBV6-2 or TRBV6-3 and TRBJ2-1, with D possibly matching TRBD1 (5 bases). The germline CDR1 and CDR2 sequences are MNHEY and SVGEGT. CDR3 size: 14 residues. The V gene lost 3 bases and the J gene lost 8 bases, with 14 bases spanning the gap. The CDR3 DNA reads TGTGCCAGCAGTTATAACGCCAGGGTCTATGAGCAGTTCTTC. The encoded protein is CASSYNARVYEQFF.

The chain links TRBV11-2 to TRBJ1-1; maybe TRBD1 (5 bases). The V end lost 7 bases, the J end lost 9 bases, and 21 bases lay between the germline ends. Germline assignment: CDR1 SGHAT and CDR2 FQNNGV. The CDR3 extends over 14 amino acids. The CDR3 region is CASTPGGGSFKAFF. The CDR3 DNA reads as TGTGCCAGCACCCCTGGGGGAGGAAGTTTTAAAGCTTTCTTT.

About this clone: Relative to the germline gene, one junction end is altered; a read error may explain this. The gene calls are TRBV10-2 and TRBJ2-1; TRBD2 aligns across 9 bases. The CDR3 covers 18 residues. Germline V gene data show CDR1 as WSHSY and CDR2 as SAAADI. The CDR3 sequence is CASTERASGKSSYNEQFF. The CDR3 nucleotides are TGCGCCAGCACTGAGAGGGCTAGCGGGAAGAGCTCCTACAATGAGCAGTTCTTC.

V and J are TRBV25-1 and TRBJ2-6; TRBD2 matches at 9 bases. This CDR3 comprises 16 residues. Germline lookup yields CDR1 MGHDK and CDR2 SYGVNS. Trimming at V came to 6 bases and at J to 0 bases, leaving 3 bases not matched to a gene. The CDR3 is CASSLAGNSGANVLTF. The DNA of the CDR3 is TGTGCCAGCAGCCTAGCGGGAAACTCTGGGGCCAACGTCCTGACTTTC.